The text below deals with one T cell receptor beta chain. These data belong to a study of control samples from healthy donors and cancer patients. Method: immunoSEQ multiplex PCR; TCRdb's copy keeps in-frame clones and lacks some. The data hold around 82,000 clones, with over 75% observed a single time. Sequencing was carried out using blood. The sequence derives from a man aged 45-60 years in good health.

Here the CDR3 DNA reads TGTGCCAGCAGCTTAGCGAGGGACGGGGCTAATGAAAAACTGTTTTTT. The encoded protein is CASSLARDGANEKLFF. The chain uses TRBV7-9 and TRBJ1-4, with D possibly being TRBD1 (5 bases). The CDR3 has 16 amino acids. V was trimmed by 0 bases and J by 3 bases, leaving 11 bases between them. CDR1 and CDR2 from the germline V gene are SEHNR and FQNEAQ (reference sequence).